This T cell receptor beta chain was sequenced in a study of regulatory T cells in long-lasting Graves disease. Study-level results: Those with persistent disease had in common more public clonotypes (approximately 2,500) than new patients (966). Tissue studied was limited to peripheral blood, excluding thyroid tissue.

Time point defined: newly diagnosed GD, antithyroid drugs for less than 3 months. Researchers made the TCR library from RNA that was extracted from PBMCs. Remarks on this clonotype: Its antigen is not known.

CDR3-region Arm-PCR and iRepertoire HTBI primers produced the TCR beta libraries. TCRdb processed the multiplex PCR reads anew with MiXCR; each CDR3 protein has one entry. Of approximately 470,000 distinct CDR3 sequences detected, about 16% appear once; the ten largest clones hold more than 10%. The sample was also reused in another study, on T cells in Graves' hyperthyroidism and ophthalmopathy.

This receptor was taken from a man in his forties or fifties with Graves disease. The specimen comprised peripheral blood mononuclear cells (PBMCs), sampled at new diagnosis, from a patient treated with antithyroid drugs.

CDR3 in amino acids: CAIRGQAGQPQHF. The CDR3 DNA is TGTGCCATCAGAGGACAGGCTGGTCAGCCCCAGCATTTT. This chain connects TRBV10-3 to TRBJ1-5; 7 bases fit TRBD1. The CDR3 spans 13 residues. Germline CDR1 is ENHRY and CDR2 is SYGVKD. The J segment lost 6 bases and the V segment lost 6 bases, leaving 5 bases of the junction unmatched.